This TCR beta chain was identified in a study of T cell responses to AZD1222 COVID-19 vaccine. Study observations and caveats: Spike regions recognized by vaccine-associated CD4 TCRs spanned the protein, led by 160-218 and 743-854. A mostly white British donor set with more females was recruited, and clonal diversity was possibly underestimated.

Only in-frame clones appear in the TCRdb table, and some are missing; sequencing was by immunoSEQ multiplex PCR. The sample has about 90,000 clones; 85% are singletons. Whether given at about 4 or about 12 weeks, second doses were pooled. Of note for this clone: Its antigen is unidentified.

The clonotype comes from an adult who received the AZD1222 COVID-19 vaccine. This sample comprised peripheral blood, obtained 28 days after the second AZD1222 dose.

CDR3 in amino acids: CASSLFGEWRVRSPLHF. In nucleotides, the CDR3 is TGTGCCAGCAGTTTATTTGGGGAATGGAGGGTACGTTCACCCCTCCACTTT. The chain links TRBV27 to TRBJ1-6; D is unclear. Germline CDR1 is MNHEY and CDR2 is SMNVEV (reference sequence). This CDR3 contains 17 residues. V shed 1 base and J shed 9 bases, with 19 bases lying between them.